Below, 24 T cell receptor beta chains from the same sample are listed, as sequenced in a study of blood T cell repertoires in COVID-19. Some clones are missing from TCRdb's copy, which holds only in-frame ones; the method was immunoSEQ multiplex PCR. The sample shows roughly 200,000 clones, 85% of them seen only once. Specimen: PBMCs or T cells enriched from blood (not recorded which). All receptors derive from a man aged 40-50 years who had recovered from COVID-19.

This clone was seen only a few times. This sequence joins TRBV12-3 or TRBV12-4 and TRBJ2-7; possible D gene TRBD2, 6 bases. Trimming pared 6 bases from V and 3 bases from J, leaving 9 bases between. The CDR3 totals 12 residues. CDR3 sequence (DNA): TGTGCCAGCAGCGGGAGATTCTACGAGCAGTACTTC. Translated, it gives CASSGRFYEQYF.

V usage is TRBV5-1 and J usage is TRBJ1-1; possible D gene TRBD1, 6 bases. Germline V gene lookup returns CDR1 SGHRS and CDR2 YFSETQ. V was cut by 0 bases and J by 4 bases, with 13 bases left in between. The CDR3 contains 15 residues. CDR3 sequence (DNA): TGCGCCAGCAGCTTGGCCAGGGGTCGGGGCACTGAAGCTTTCTTT. Amino acids: CASSLARGRGTEAFF.

The chain employs TRBV18 and TRBJ1-6; possibly TRBD1 for D (5 bases). Trimming pared 3 bases from V and 2 bases from J, leaving 11 bases between. Germline V CDR1 and CDR2: KGHSH, LQKENI. The CDR3 loop spans 16 amino acids. Here the CDR3 DNA reads TGTGCCAGCTCACCCCTGCAGGGCACCTATAATTCACCCCTCCACTTT. It translates to CASSPLQGTYNSPLHF.

The rearrangement uses TRBV9 and TRBJ2-5; the match to TRBD2 covers 8 bases. After removal of 0 bases from V and 5 bases from J, the junction contained 9 bases not matched to a gene. The length of the CDR3 is 16 residues. Germline V gene sequence: CDR1 SGDLS, CDR2 YYNGEE. The CDR3: CASSVAPAGVWETQYF. DNA for the CDR3: TGTGCCAGCAGCGTAGCCCCAGCGGGAGTGTGGGAGACCCAGTACTTC. Looking up the rest from reference TRBV9 and TRBJ2-5 gives the full variable domain: DSGVTQTPKHLITATGQRVTLRCSPRSGDLSVYWYQQSLDQGLQFLIQYYNGEERAKGNILERFSAQQFPDLHSELNLSSLELGDSALYFCASSVAPAGVWETQYFGPGTRLLVL.

As to this clone: Other DNA sequences in this sample translate to the same CDR3. The rearrangement joins TRBV10-2 to TRBJ1-3; no definite D call. Trimming pared 3 bases from V and 0 bases from J, leaving 3 bases between. The CDR3 covers 13 residues. Germline lookup yields CDR1 WSHSY and CDR2 SAAADI. This CDR3 reads CASSDSSGNTIYF. The CDR3 DNA sequence: TGCGCCAGCAGTGACTCCTCTGGAAACACCATATATTTT.

This chain connects TRBV6-5 to TRBJ2-5; perhaps TRBD2 as D (6 bases). The CDR3 contains 14 residues. Germline loops: CDR1 MNHEY, CDR2 SVGAGI. V lost 6 bases and J 5 bases, leaving 16 bases between the germline ends. The CDR3 is CASSSGLPPETQYF. DNA of the CDR3: TGTGCCAGCAGCTCTGGACTACCCCCCGAGACCCAGTACTTC.

This chain links TRBV7-6 with TRBJ2-1, with 12 bases that match TRBD2. Germline CDR1 reads SGHVS; CDR2 reads FNYEAQ. V was pared by 2 bases and J by 2 bases, with 4 bases of the junction left unmatched. The CDR3 is 17 amino acids. CDR3 bases: TGTGCCAGCAGCTTACCTAGCGGGAGGGAGGCCTACAATGAGCAGTTCTTC. As protein: CASSLPSGREAYNEQFF. The full variable domain, completed using reference TRBV7-6 and TRBJ2-1, is GAGVSQSPRYKVTKRGQDVALRCDPISGHVSLYWYRQALGQGPEFLTYFNYEAQQDKSGLPNDRFSAERPEGSISTLTIQRTEQRDSAMYRCASSLPSGREAYNEQFFGPGTRLTVL.

This clone was seen a few times. The rearrangement links TRBV5-1 to TRBJ2-1, with TRBD2 matching 9 bases. The CDR3 contains 17 residues. The germline V gene has CDR1 SGHRS and CDR2 YFSETQ. The V gene end was trimmed by 2 bases and the J gene end by 9 bases; junction bases not matched to a gene: 15. The CDR3 coding sequence is TGCGCCAGCAGCTTAACAGGAGGGACTAGCTTTGGTAGTGAGCAGTTCTTC. Translation gives CASSLTGGTSFGSEQFF. Using reference TRBV5-1 and TRBJ2-1 for the parts outside the CDR3, the full variable domain is KAGVTQTPRYLIKTRGQQVTLSCSPISGHRSVSWYQQTPGQGLQFLFEYFSETQRNKGNFPGRFSGRQFSNSRSEMNVSTLELGDSALYLCASSLTGGTSFGSEQFFGPGTRLTVL.

This clone is a singleton in its sample. The chain links TRBV7-2 to TRBJ1-2; D is perhaps TRBD1 (6 bases). Germline-derived CDR1 and CDR2 are SGHTA and FQGNSA. The CDR3 runs to 14 residues. V was cut by 2 bases and J by 3 bases, with 10 bases left in between. CDR3 DNA: TGTGCCAGCAGCTTAAACAGGGAGTACTATGGCTACACCTTC. This gives the protein CASSLNREYYGYTF. The variable domain in full, completed from reference TRBV7-2 and TRBJ1-2, reads GAGVSQSPSNKVTEKGKDVELRCDPISGHTALYWYRQSLGQGLEFLIYFQGNSAPDKSGLPSDRFSAERTGGSVSTLTIQRTQQEDSAVYLCASSLNREYYGYTFGSGTRLTVV.

V usage is TRBV6-5 and J usage is TRBJ2-2; TRBD2 matches at 7 bases. This CDR3 spans 15 amino acids. Germline V gives CDR1 MNHEY, CDR2 SVGAGI. V was clipped by 2 bases and J by 0 bases; unmatched bases: 0. In nucleotides, the CDR3 is TGTGCCAGCAGTTACGGACTAGCGAACACCGGGGAGCTGTTTTTT. Protein sequence: CASSYGLANTGELFF.

The genes are TRBV7-2 and TRBJ2-7, with 7 bases fitting TRBD1. CDR1 is SGHTA, CDR2 FQGNSA, per germline. The CDR3 is made up of 15 amino acids. With V trimmed by 5 bases and J by 2 bases, 9 bases remained unmatched. CDR3 DNA: TGTGCCAGCAGCCGTAGGGGACAGAGGACCTACGAGCAGTACTTC. Protein sequence: CASSRRGQRTYEQYF. The entire variable domain, with the rest obtained from reference TRBV7-2 and TRBJ2-7, is as follows: GAGVSQSPSNKVTEKGKDVELRCDPISGHTALYWYRQSLGQGLEFLIYFQGNSAPDKSGLPSDRFSAERTGGSVSTLTIQRTQQEDSAVYLCASSRRGQRTYEQYFGPGTRLTVT.

V usage is TRBV27 and J usage is TRBJ2-1, with TRBD1 matching over 11 bases. Looked up from germline, CDR1 is MNHEY and CDR2 is SMNVEV (reference sequence). Trimming cost V 4 bases and J 8 bases; bases outside gene matches: 7. The CDR3 has 15 amino acids. The CDR3 nucleotides are TGTGCCAGCAGTTCCGGACAGGGGGCCCTGCATGAGCAGTTCTTC. This gives the protein CASSSGQGALHEQFF.

This clone was found once. DNA for the CDR3: TGTGCCAGCAGCCCCGACAGGGCCCATGAGCAGTTCTTC. Translated, it gives CASSPDRAHEQFF. V usage is TRBV9 and J usage is TRBJ2-1; 7 bases fit TRBD1. CDR1 and CDR2 (germline): SGDLS, YYNGEE. The CDR3 covers 13 residues. J gave up 8 bases and V 4 bases, and 6 bases lay outside the gene matches.

The J gene is TRBJ2-1, the V gene TRBV7-9, with TRBD1 as a possible D gene (6 bases). Germline V gene data show CDR1 as SEHNR and CDR2 as FQNEAQ (reference sequence). The V end lost 5 bases, the J end lost 5 bases, and 13 bases lay between the germline ends. This CDR3 contains 14 residues. The CDR3 DNA sequence: TGTGCCAGCAGCGACCAGGGGACCAACAATGAGCAGTTCTTC. Its translation is CASSDQGTNNEQFF.

The genes are TRBV3-1 (or the pseudogene TRBV3-2) and TRBJ2-2; D gene ambiguous. The V end was cut by 1 base, the J end by 2 bases, with 5 bases between. From germline, CDR1 is LGHDT and CDR2 YNNKEL (reference sequence). CDR3 size: 14 residues. The CDR3 DNA reads TGTGCCAGCAGCCAAGCCAGAAACACCGGGGAGCTGTTTTTT. It is translated as CASSQARNTGELFF.

The chain has TRBV20-1 and TRBJ2-3, with TRBD2 identical over 10 bases. The CDR3 consists of 14 residues. V was pared by 3 bases and J by 6 bases, with 6 bases of the junction left unmatched. The V gene's germline CDR1 is DFQATT and CDR2 SNEGSKA (reference sequence). CDR3 bases: TGCAGTGCTAGTGCTAGCGGGAGTGGGGATACGCAGTATTTT. This encodes CSASASGSGDTQYF.

The rearrangement uses TRBV30 and TRBJ1-5; D is undetermined. Germline CDR1 reads GTSNPN; CDR2 reads SVGIG (reference sequence). The CDR3 totals 13 residues. V lost 1 base to trimming and J lost 6 bases, with 10 bases between them. The CDR3 reads CAWSGTHSQPQHF. DNA for the CDR3: TGTGCCTGGAGTGGCACTCACAGTCAGCCCCAGCATTTT.

This clone has only a few counts. The rearrangement uses TRBV5-4 and TRBJ1-2, with TRBD1 matching over 7 bases. Germline assignment: CDR1 SGHNT and CDR2 YYREEE (reference sequence). V was pared by 7 bases and J by 2 bases, with 8 bases of the junction left unmatched. The CDR3 runs to 14 residues. CDR3 sequence (DNA): TGTGCCAGCGGACAGATGGGACAGAACTATGGCTACACCTTC. Translation gives CASGQMGQNYGYTF.

The chain carries TRBV29-1 and TRBJ1-3; 10 nucleotides line up with TRBD1. CDR1 SQVTM and CDR2 ANQGSEA come from the germline V gene. CDR3 length: 11 amino acids. The CDR3 protein is CGTGAGNTIYF. CDR3 sequence (DNA): TGCGGGACAGGGGCCGGAAACACCATATATTTT.

In its sample, this clone was seen once. The gene calls are TRBV19 and TRBJ1-2; 9 positions match TRBD1. The germline CDR1 and CDR2 sequences are LNHDA and SQIVND (reference sequence). Trimming took 5 bases from V and 3 from J; bases not matched to a gene: 4. The length of the CDR3 is 14 residues. The CDR3 sequence: CASSGTGTYYGYTF. In DNA, the CDR3 is TGTGCCAGTAGTGGGACAGGGACCTACTATGGCTACACCTTC. Full variable domain (remainder filled in from reference TRBV19 and TRBJ1-2): DGGITQSPKYLFRKEGQNVTLSCEQNLNHDAMYWYRQDPGQGLRLIYYSQIVNDFQKGDIAEGYSVSREKKESFPLTVTSAQKNPTAFYLCASSGTGTYYGYTFGSGTRLTVV.

The CDR3 reads CASSPGLAGGTSYNEQFF. CDR3 sequence (DNA): TGTGCCAGTAGCCCGGGACTAGCGGGAGGTACCTCCTACAATGAGCAGTTCTTC. The genes are TRBV19 and TRBJ2-1, with 15 nucleotides matching TRBD2. Germline V gives CDR1 LNHDA, CDR2 SQIVND (reference sequence). The ends lost 6 bases at V and 0 bases at J; junction bases unmatched: 6. The CDR3 length is 18 residues.

The rearrangement joins TRBV3-1 (or the pseudogene TRBV3-2) to TRBJ1-1; D remains unclear. V lost 1 base and J lost 1, with 7 bases in between. CDR3 length: 14 amino acids. Germline V CDR1 and CDR2: LGHDT, YNNKEL (reference sequence). CDR3 sequence (DNA): TGTGCCAGCAGCCAAGGAGTAACGAACACTGAAGCTTTCTTT. It is translated as CASSQGVTNTEAFF.

The rearrangement uses TRBV7-8 and TRBJ2-5, with TRBD1 matching 7 bases. The ends lost 1 base at V and 5 bases at J; junction bases unmatched: 13. Germline values: CDR1 SGHVS, CDR2 FQNEAQ. The CDR3 is 17 amino acids. Here the CDR3 DNA reads TGTGCCAGCAGCTTAGGGGTCGACAGGGAAGTAAGGGAGACCCAGTACTTC. It codes for CASSLGVDREVRETQYF.

The V call is TRBV9, the J call TRBJ2-7; D is ambiguous. The germline V and J ends were trimmed by 0 bases and 3 bases, with 10 bases remaining between them. There are 14 residues in the CDR3. The germline V gene encodes CDR1 SGDLS and CDR2 YYNGEE. The CDR3 spells CASSVAVQNYEQYF. The DNA for the CDR3 is TGTGCCAGCAGCGTAGCCGTACAGAACTACGAGCAGTACTTC.